This TCR beta chain was identified in a study of T cell changes during pregnancy in multiple sclerosis. TCRdb keeps only in-frame clones here, not all; method: immunoSEQ multiplex PCR. The table has 75,000 to 90,000 clones, about 90% seen once. CDR1 and CDR2 from the germline V gene are ENHRY and SYGVKD. V was pared by 3 bases and J by 2 bases, with 6 bases of the junction left unmatched. There are 16 residues in the CDR3. The chain recombines TRBV10-3 with TRBJ2-3; 9 bases are shared with TRBD2. The specimen was PBMCs, collected in the first trimester of pregnancy. This TCR came from a female donor in good health, serving as a control in a pregnancy study. Some clones in this sample may be carry-over from other donors' samples. CDR3 amino acids: CAISEVGGGDTDTQYF. The CDR3 DNA reads TGTGCCATCAGTGAAGTGGGCGGGGGGGACACAGATACGCAGTATTTT.